These 7 T cell receptor beta chains share one sample of origin, sequenced in a study of T cell repertoires in cytomegalovirus infection. Using its own MiXCR run on the reads, TCRdb lists one record per CDR3 protein. Of 450,000 to 650,000 distinct CDR3 sequences in the sample, approximately 25% were seen once. The specimen sequenced was PBMCs. Source of these receptors: a human donor in good health (CMV status not recorded). Some clones in this sample may be carry-over from other donors' samples.

The chain is built from TRBV20-1 and TRBJ1-4; D ambiguous. The CDR3 sequence is 12 residues long. In germline, CDR1 is DFQATT, CDR2 SNEGSKA (reference sequence). V shed 4 bases and J shed 0 bases, with 3 bases lying between them. The CDR3 region has the DNA TGCAGTGCTATTCCAACTAATGAAAAACTGTTTTTT. Its protein product is CSAIPTNEKLFF.

Points on this clonotype: The junction shows a germline mismatch at one end, possibly a read error. This rearrangement joins TRBV7-8 to TRBJ1-6, with unresolved D. The CDR3 covers 15 residues. CDR1 is SGHVS and CDR2 is FQNEAQ in the germline V gene. In nucleotides, the CDR3 is TGTGCCAGCAGCTCGCAGACGCCCGTGGTTTCATCCCTCCACTTT. This gives the protein CASSSQTPVVSSLHF.

This clonotype was observed at least ten times. In nucleotides, the CDR3 is TGTGCCAGCAGCTTTGGGGCATACGGTTTCCAGGCCAATGAGCAGTTCTTC. It is translated as CASSFGAYGFQANEQFF. The rearrangement joins TRBV7-6 to TRBJ2-1; perhaps TRBD1 as D (5 bases). This CDR3 comprises 17 residues. V was clipped by 3 bases and J by 6 bases, with 21 bases between them. Germline V gene lookup returns CDR1 SGHVS and CDR2 FNYEAQ.

V is TRBV7-9 and J is TRBJ2-1; D may be TRBD2 (6 bases). From germline, CDR1 is SEHNR and CDR2 FQNEAQ (reference sequence). Deletions cut 0 bases from V and 13 bases from J, with 10 bases between. This CDR3 contains 12 residues. CDR3 amino acids: CASSLAASAQFF. The DNA of the CDR3 is TGTGCCAGCAGCTTAGCGGCTAGCGCCCAGTTCTTC.

A word on this clonotype: A read error may produce the germline difference seen at one junction end. This chain joins TRBV14 and TRBJ1-2; D perhaps matches TRBD1 (6 bases). Germline V gene sequence: CDR1 SGHDN, CDR2 FVKESK. The CDR3 has 15 amino acids. The CDR3 is CASGQGTSWTHGYTF. CDR3 nucleotide sequence: TGTGCCAGCGGCCAAGGGACATCCTGGACACATGGCTACACCTTC.

V is TRBV19 and J is TRBJ2-3, with 9 bases identical to TRBD2. Germline CDR1 and CDR2: LNHDA and SQIVND (reference sequence). The CDR3 runs 16 residues. With 3 bases clipped from V and 6 bases from J, the junction kept 10 bases outside the gene matches. CDR3 region: CASSIGIAGVSDTQYF. The CDR3 coding sequence is TGTGCCAGTAGTATCGGAATAGCGGGAGTTTCGGATACGCAGTATTTT.

This clonotype appeared a few times. The chain combines TRBV19 with TRBJ2-1, with 7 nucleotides matching TRBD2. The length of the CDR3 is 13 residues. J gave up 8 bases and V 5 bases, and 6 bases lay outside the gene matches. The V gene's germline CDR1 is LNHDA and CDR2 SQIVND (reference sequence). CDR3 protein: CASSRREVYEQFF. The DNA of the CDR3 is TGTGCCAGTAGTCGCCGGGAGGTTTATGAGCAGTTCTTC. Complete variable domain (other parts from reference TRBV19 and TRBJ2-1): DGGITQSPKYLFRKEGQNVTLSCEQNLNHDAMYWYRQDPGQGLRLIYYSQIVNDFQKGDIAEGYSVSREKKESFPLTVTSAQKNPTAFYLCASSRREVYEQFFGPGTRLTVL.